What follows describes a single T cell receptor beta chain. Its antigen is not known. This specimen comes from a study of T-cell memory formation after mild COVID-19. Study at large: The TCR clusters were mostly specific to one donor.

TCRdb re-analysed the 5' RACE reads in MiXCR, keeping a single row per CDR3 protein. The repertoire holds a few hundred thousand distinct CDR3 sequences, with roughly a fifth as singletons. V was pared by 3 bases and J by 6 bases, with 10 bases of the junction left unmatched. Germline assignment: CDR1 SGHAT and CDR2 FQNNGV. The CDR3 is 15 residues long. Study results and limitations: Specificity for SARS-CoV-2 was not confirmed among the second-wave clones peaking on day 37.

The chain links TRBV11-2 to TRBJ2-7; 8 positions agree with TRBD1. Sequenced input: PBMCs or a T cell subset sorted from them (not recorded which). The source is a man aged 18-30 years who had mild COVID-19 (a few samples of this study predate the infection). Cell type and time point are not known. DNA of the CDR3: TGTGCCAGCAGCTTTTCCGGGACAGGCCTGGGCGAGCAGTACTTC. The encoded protein is CASSFSGTGLGEQYF.